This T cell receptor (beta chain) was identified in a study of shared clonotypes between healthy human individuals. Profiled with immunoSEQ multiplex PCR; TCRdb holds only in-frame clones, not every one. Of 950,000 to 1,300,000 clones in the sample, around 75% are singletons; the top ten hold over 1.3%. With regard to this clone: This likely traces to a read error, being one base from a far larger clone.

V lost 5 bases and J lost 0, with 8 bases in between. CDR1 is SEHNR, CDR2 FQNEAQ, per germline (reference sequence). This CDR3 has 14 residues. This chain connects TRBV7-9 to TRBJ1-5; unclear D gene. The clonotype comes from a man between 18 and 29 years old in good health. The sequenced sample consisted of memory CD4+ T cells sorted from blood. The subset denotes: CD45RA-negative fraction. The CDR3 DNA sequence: TGTGCCAGCAGCCGCGGCAGTAGCAATCAGCCCCAGCATTTT. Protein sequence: CASSRGSSNQPQHF.